Each of the 27 T cell receptor beta chains below was sequenced from the same sample in a study of cytomegalovirus exposure and HLA in healthy donors. The PCR had 60 Vbeta and 13 Jbeta primers. Generated by immunoSEQ multiplex PCR, the TCRdb table keeps only in-frame clones and is missing some. The sample consists of 75,000 to 100,000 clones, 70% to 80% of them appearing once. Sequencing was carried out using PBMCs. The receptors were gathered from a man between 60 and 75 years old in good health and CMV-seropositive.

V usage is TRBV27 and J usage is TRBJ1-5, with a weak D call TRBD1 (6 bases). The CDR3 spans 15 residues. Trimming removed 5 bases at V and 4 bases at J, with 15 bases between. Germline CDR1 is MNHEY and CDR2 is SMNVEV (reference sequence). The CDR3 region is CASSPSVGANQPQHF. In nucleotides, the CDR3 is TGTGCCAGCAGTCCAAGCGTGGGGGCAAATCAGCCCCAGCATTTT.

Only one count was recorded for this clone. CDR3 DNA sequence: TGTGCCAGCAGTCCAGGGTCCTCTAGCACAGATACGCAGTATTTT. It encodes CASSPGSSSTDTQYF. The rearrangement links TRBV5-4 to TRBJ2-3; D perhaps matches TRBD1 (5 bases). The CDR3 is made up of 15 amino acids. V was pared by 5 bases and J by 0 bases, with 13 bases between. From germline, CDR1 is SGHNT and CDR2 YYREEE (reference sequence). The complete variable domain, with remaining parts taken from reference TRBV5-4 and TRBJ2-3, reads ETGVTQSPTHLIKTRGQQVTLRCSSQSGHNTVSWYQQALGQGPQFIFQYYREEENGRGNFPPRFSGLQFPNYSSELNVNALELDDSALYLCASSPGSSSTDTQYFGPGTRLTVL.

This chain connects TRBV28 to TRBJ2-7; D gene unclear. CDR1 is MDHEN and CDR2 is SYDVKM in the germline V gene. V was shortened by 8 bases and J by 7 bases, with 9 bases between the two germline ends. The CDR3 consists of 10 residues. The chain's CDR3 is CASGWREQYF. CDR3 sequence (DNA): TGTGCCAGCGGATGGAGAGAGCAGTACTTC.

The chain couples TRBV5-1 to TRBJ2-7; 9 bases map to TRBD2. The trim removed 5 bases at V and 0 bases at J, leaving 9 bases unmatched. Germline lookup yields CDR1 SGHRS and CDR2 YFSETQ. The CDR3 runs 16 residues. The CDR3 reads CASRRRLAEISYEQYF. DNA of the CDR3: TGCGCCAGCAGAAGGAGACTAGCGGAAATCTCCTACGAGCAGTACTTC.

This rearrangement joins TRBV27 to TRBJ1-2, with D unresolved. The CDR3 consists of 14 residues. The germline V gene encodes CDR1 MNHEY and CDR2 SMNVEV (reference sequence). Deletions cut 6 bases from V and 2 bases from J, with 13 bases between. CDR3 DNA: TGTGCCAGCAGCTCCTGGTCGGGGAACTATGGCTACACCTTC. Its translation: CASSSWSGNYGYTF.

This clone was observed a single time. Here the CDR3 reads CASSGQGAYNEQFF. The CDR3 DNA follows: TGTGCCAGCTCCGGACAGGGGGCCTACAATGAGCAGTTCTTC. This chain joins TRBV7-2 and TRBJ2-1; 10 bases are a match to TRBD1. This CDR3 contains 14 residues. Germline values: CDR1 SGHTA, CDR2 FQGNSA. V gave up 8 bases and J gave up 2 bases; unmatched junction bases: 3.

The V call is TRBV5-6, the J call TRBJ1-4, with TRBD1 as a possible D gene (5 bases). The germline CDR1 and CDR2 sequences are SGHDT and YYEEEE. Trimming took off 4 bases at V and 8 bases at J, with 18 bases between the two ends. The CDR3 extends over 15 amino acids. The CDR3, as DNA: TGTGCCAGCAGCCCTGGGGACGGCGGGGAGGAAAAACTGTTTTTT. It codes for CASSPGDGGEEKLFF.

The chain joins TRBV19 to TRBJ1-4, with D possibly TRBD1 on 6 matching bases. Trimming pared 8 bases from V and 7 bases from J, leaving 14 bases between. This CDR3 is built from 13 residues. CDR1 LNHDA and CDR2 SQIVND come from the germline V gene (reference sequence). This CDR3 reads CASATGRGEKLFF. DNA for the CDR3: TGTGCCAGTGCAACAGGGAGGGGTGAAAAACTGTTTTTT.

The rearrangement joins TRBV2 to TRBJ2-6; 8 nucleotides line up with TRBD1. After removal of 11 bases from V and 2 bases from J, the junction contained 20 bases not matched to a gene. The CDR3 is 19 amino acids. Germline-derived CDR1 and CDR2 are SNHLY and FYNNEI. The CDR3, as DNA: TGTGCCGGCTCGGCCTCCCTCCAGGACAGGGCTGCTGGGGCCAACGTCCTGACTTTC. Its translation: CAGSASLQDRAAGANVLTF.

This clone was found once. The genes are TRBV14 and TRBJ2-3, with D hard to call. CDR1 and CDR2 (germline): SGHDN, FVKESK. V dropped 5 bases and J dropped 2 bases, with 20 bases sitting between them. The CDR3 sequence is 17 residues long. CDR3 amino acids: CASSVASTLSITDTQYF. CDR3 coding DNA: TGTGCCAGCAGCGTCGCCAGTACATTATCCATCACAGATACGCAGTATTTT.

V usage is TRBV5-1 and J usage is TRBJ1-2; 7 nucleotides agree with TRBD1. V lost 0 bases to trimming and J lost 6 bases; unmatched junction nucleotides: 14. The CDR3 totals 17 residues. The germline CDR1 and CDR2 sequences are SGHRS and YFSETQ. This CDR3 is CASSLAPDRQARDGYTF. The CDR3 coding sequence is TGCGCCAGCAGCTTGGCCCCGGACAGGCAGGCGAGGGATGGCTACACCTTC.

The chain recombines TRBV29-1 with TRBJ2-4; 7 positions match TRBD1. Germline CDR1 reads SQVTM; CDR2 reads ANQGSEA. V shed 4 bases, J shed 3 bases, and the junction held 6 bases outside the gene matches. CDR3 length: 14 residues. CDR3 in amino acids: CSVGTGTDKNIQYF. CDR3 nucleotides: TGCAGCGTTGGGACCGGGACAGACAAAAACATTCAGTACTTC.

The genes are TRBV18 and TRBJ2-7; tentatively, D is TRBD2 (5 bases). Per the germline V gene, CDR1 is KGHSH and CDR2 is LQKENI. V was clipped by 3 bases and J by 3 bases, with 12 bases between them. The CDR3 length is 14 residues. In DNA form, the CDR3 reads TGTGCCAGCTCACCCACGGGGTCTATCTACGAGCAGTACTTC. It translates to CASSPTGSIYEQYF.

The chain has TRBV28 and TRBJ2-3, with TRBD2 identical over 13 bases. The CDR3 is made up of 17 amino acids. In germline, CDR1 is MDHEN, CDR2 SYDVKM. V was clipped by 5 bases and J by 0 bases; unmatched bases: 5. CDR3 DNA: TGTGCCAGCAGTGAACCGGGACTAGCGGGGAGCACAGATACGCAGTATTTT. It encodes CASSEPGLAGSTDTQYF.

There are a few counts of this clone. The CDR3 nucleotides read TGTGCCACCAGCATCCTTGGCGGGAGGTTACAAGAGACCCAGTACTTC. Translating it yields CATSILGGRLQETQYF. This chain joins TRBV15 and TRBJ2-5; 8 bases are shared with TRBD2. The CDR3 contains 16 residues. V gave up 4 bases and J gave up 2 bases; unmatched junction bases: 9. Germline V gene data show CDR1 as LNHNV and CDR2 as YYDKDF (reference sequence).

The chain carries TRBV7-9 and TRBJ1-6; D possibly corresponds to TRBD1 (5 bases). Deletions cut 4 bases from V and 6 bases from J, with 13 bases between. Germline-derived CDR1 and CDR2 are SEHNR and FQNEAQ (reference sequence). This CDR3 is 15 amino acids long. The CDR3 DNA reads TGTGCCAGCAGCTCTTCTGGGGCTTCTAATTCACCCCTCCACTTT. It encodes CASSSSGASNSPLHF.

The chain joins TRBV7-2 to TRBJ2-1, with TRBD1 identical over 7 bases. There are 14 residues in the CDR3. From germline, CDR1 is SGHTA and CDR2 FQGNSA. Germline trimming cut 3 bases from V and 8 bases from J; bases unmatched to any gene: 7. Here the CDR3 reads CASSFRQGWHEQFF. CDR3 nucleotide sequence: TGTGCCAGCAGCTTCCGACAGGGCTGGCATGAGCAGTTCTTC. The variable domain in full, with the rest retrieved from reference TRBV7-2 and TRBJ2-1, is GAGVSQSPSNKVTEKGKDVELRCDPISGHTALYWYRQSLGQGLEFLIYFQGNSAPDKSGLPSDRFSAERTGGSVSTLTIQRTQQEDSAVYLCASSFRQGWHEQFFGPGTRLTVL.

Here the CDR3 DNA reads TGTGCCAGCAGAGGGGACAGGGGGCAAGGATCACCCCTCCACTTT. Protein: CASRGDRGQGSPLHF. The rearrangement uses TRBV6-1 and TRBJ1-6, with 12 nucleotides matching TRBD1. Germline assignment: CDR1 MNHNS and CDR2 SASEGT. Trimming at V came to 6 bases and at J to 10 bases, leaving 7 bases not matched to a gene. This CDR3 spans 15 amino acids.

The rearrangement uses TRBV9 and TRBJ2-7, with 11 nucleotides matching TRBD1. The CDR3 consists of 16 residues. The ends lost 4 bases at V and 4 bases at J; junction bases unmatched: 10. Germline V gene sequence: CDR1 SGDLS, CDR2 YYNGEE. CDR3 bases: TGTGCCAGCAGCCCTCATCCCGGGACAGGGGGTTACGAGCAGTACTTC. Its protein is CASSPHPGTGGYEQYF.

The chain joins TRBV30 to TRBJ2-7, with D perhaps matching TRBD1 (6 bases). The CDR3 loop spans 14 amino acids. Trimming took 5 bases from V and 1 from J, leaving 15 bases between them. Germline V gene data show CDR1 as GTSNPN and CDR2 as SVGIG (reference sequence). The CDR3 here is CAWDLVQGSYEQYF. The CDR3 DNA is TGTGCCTGGGATCTGGTACAGGGATCCTACGAGCAGTACTTC.

The chain links TRBV12-5 to TRBJ2-6; a possible D gene is TRBD2 (6 bases). Germline V gene data show CDR1 as LGHNT and CDR2 as FRNRAP. This CDR3 comprises 15 residues. Between the trimmed V and J ends, which lost 5 bases and 4 bases, there was a span of 12 bases. The CDR3 nucleotides are TGTGCTAGTGGTCCGGGGACTGCAGGGGCCAACGTCCTGACTTTC. Translation: CASGPGTAGANVLTF.

This chain uses TRBV18 with TRBJ2-5; 7 nucleotides agree with TRBD2. This CDR3 spans 13 amino acids. V lost 4 bases and J lost 5; bases outside the gene matches: 4. Germline assignment: CDR1 KGHSH and CDR2 LQKENI. The CDR3 reads CASSQGGYETQYF. In DNA, the CDR3 is TGTGCCAGCTCACAGGGAGGGTACGAGACCCAGTACTTC.

The chain links TRBV18 to TRBJ2-5; TRBD2 agrees at 9 bases. The CDR3 is 17 residues long. V shed 1 base and J 1 base; nucleotides not matched to a gene: 7. CDR1 is KGHSH, CDR2 LQKENI, per germline. In DNA form, the CDR3 reads TGTGCCAGCTCACCACGGTCAGCGGGGGGCCTCCAAGAGACCCAGTACTTC. Translated: CASSPRSAGGLQETQYF.

This chain links TRBV5-6 with TRBJ1-1, with 7 bases that match TRBD1. Trimming removed 3 bases from V and 11 bases from J; junction bases left unmatched: 13. In germline, CDR1 is SGHDT, CDR2 YYEEEE. The CDR3 has 14 amino acids. The CDR3 loop is CASSYLTGSFEAFF. CDR3 in DNA: TGTGCCAGCAGCTATTTGACAGGGAGCTTTGAGGCTTTCTTT.

The chain is built from TRBV6-1 and TRBJ2-7; possible D gene TRBD2, 5 bases. There are 13 residues in the CDR3. Germline V gene sequence: CDR1 MNHNS, CDR2 SASEGT. V lost 11 bases, J lost 3 bases, and 17 bases lay in between. In nucleotides, the CDR3 is TGTGCCGTTACGACTAAGGGATTCTACGAGCAGTACTTC. Its protein is CAVTTKGFYEQYF.

The gene calls are TRBV4-1 and TRBJ2-3, with a tentative D call TRBD1 (5 bases). Between the trimmed V and J ends, which lost 0 bases and 5 bases, there was a span of 9 bases. Germline CDR1 reads MGHRA; CDR2 reads YSYEKL. The CDR3 spans 14 residues. The CDR3 loop is CASSQESREDTQYF. CDR3 nucleotide sequence: TGCGCCAGCAGCCAAGAATCCAGGGAAGATACGCAGTATTTT.

This rearrangement joins TRBV7-2 to TRBJ2-7, with 13 bases identical to TRBD2. Trimming removed 5 bases from V and 2 bases from J; junction bases left unmatched: 3. The CDR3 is made up of 15 amino acids. Germline V gene sequence: CDR1 SGHTA, CDR2 FQGNSA. The CDR3 coding sequence is TGTGCCAGCAGCCAAGGGACTAGCGGGACCTACGAGCAGTACTTC. Amino acids: CASSQGTSGTYEQYF. The full variable domain, in which reference TRBV7-2 and TRBJ2-7 provide the parts outside the CDR3, is GAGVSQSPSNKVTEKGKDVELRCDPISGHTALYWYRQSLGQGLEFLIYFQGNSAPDKSGLPSDRFSAERTGGSVSTLTIQRTQQEDSAVYLCASSQGTSGTYEQYFGPGTRLTVT.